The 9 T cell receptor beta chains given below trace back to one sample, sequenced in a study of shared clonotypes between healthy human individuals. CD45RO-negative CD8 cells positively selected for CCR7 made up the naive population, which excluded terminally differentiated effector memory CD45RA+ cells. Clones were sequenced by immunoSEQ multiplex PCR, and TCRdb holds only the in-frame ones, with some missing. The sample contains approximately 840,000 clones, just over 95% of which appear only once. The material sequenced was naive CD8+ T cells sorted from blood. Receptors originate from a man aged 25 to 40 in good health.

This clone came up once. This chain links TRBV9 with TRBJ2-2, with 7 bases identical to TRBD1. The germline gives CDR1 SGDLS, CDR2 YYNGEE. The CDR3 has 15 residues. The V and J ends lost 4 bases and 3 bases, in that order; junction bases with no gene match: 6. The CDR3 nucleotides read TGTGCCAGCAGCCCCCGGGACAGTCACACCGGGGAGCTGTTTTTT. The encoded protein is CASSPRDSHTGELFF.

This chain uses TRBV27 with TRBJ1-5; unclear D gene. Trimming shortened V by 1 base and J by 6 bases, and 7 bases separated the two germline ends. The CDR3 is made up of 13 amino acids. Germline V gives CDR1 MNHEY, CDR2 SMNVEV (reference sequence). The CDR3 sequence is CASSLYWGQPQHF. In DNA, the CDR3 is TGTGCCAGCAGTTTATATTGGGGTCAGCCCCAGCATTTT.

The chain combines TRBV28 with TRBJ2-3, with 8 positions matching TRBD2. Germline loops: CDR1 MDHEN, CDR2 SYDVKM. Trimming at V came to 8 bases and at J to 2 bases, leaving 18 bases not matched to a gene. The CDR3 sequence is 18 residues long. CDR3: CASAFPMTSVQDTDTQYF. In DNA form, the CDR3 reads TGTGCCAGCGCCTTTCCCATGACTAGCGTACAGGACACAGATACGCAGTATTTT.

The J gene is TRBJ2-3, the V gene TRBV6-1; D gene unclear. Germline V gene lookup returns CDR1 MNHNS and CDR2 SASEGT. V was clipped by 1 base and J by 6 bases, with 20 bases between them. The CDR3 has 17 amino acids. CDR3 sequence: CASSEGPAAPGVDTQYF. The CDR3 nucleotides are TGTGCCAGCAGTGAAGGGCCAGCCGCCCCTGGGGTGGATACGCAGTATTTT.

The V call is TRBV27, the J call TRBJ2-2; a weak D match, TRBD1 (6 bases). V was pared by 3 bases and J by 5 bases, with 10 bases between. The CDR3 loop spans 14 amino acids. Germline V gene sequence: CDR1 MNHEY, CDR2 SMNVEV (reference sequence). This CDR3 is CASSFTGRTGELFF. The CDR3 nucleotides read TGTGCCAGCAGTTTTACAGGGCGGACCGGGGAGCTGTTTTTT.

This chain uses TRBV12-5 with TRBJ1-1, with a weak D call TRBD1 (6 bases). CDR1 LGHNT and CDR2 FRNRAP come from the germline V gene. V lost 4 bases and J 1 base, leaving 10 bases between the germline ends. The CDR3 totals 14 residues. This CDR3 reads CASGWDTKNTEAFF. For the CDR3, the DNA is TGTGCTAGTGGTTGGGACACCAAGAACACTGAAGCTTTCTTT.

The gene calls are TRBV13 and TRBJ2-7, with TRBD2 matching 10 bases. The CDR3 spans 13 residues. Germline V CDR1 and CDR2: PRHDT, FYEKMQ (reference sequence). V lost 6 bases to trimming and J lost 6 bases; unmatched junction nucleotides: 5. DNA of the CDR3: TGTGCCAGCAGTTCCACTAGCGGGGTCGAGCAGTACTTC. Translation gives CASSSTSGVEQYF.

The chain is built from TRBV27 and TRBJ2-1; 8 nucleotides line up with TRBD2. Germline CDR1 reads MNHEY; CDR2 reads SMNVEV (reference sequence). The CDR3 runs 13 residues. V dropped 3 bases and J dropped 8; count of bases not matched to a gene: 3. As DNA, the CDR3 is TGTGCCAGCAGTTTGTGGCGGGAGGATGAGCAGTTCTTC. It is translated as CASSLWREDEQFF.

The rearrangement uses TRBV6-1 and TRBJ2-3, with D unclear. The CDR3 runs to 12 residues. The germline CDR1 and CDR2 sequences are MNHNS and SASEGT. V shed 2 bases and J shed 5 bases, with 5 bases lying between them. The CDR3: CASSETGDTQYF. CDR3 bases: TGTGCCAGCAGTGAAACTGGAGATACGCAGTATTTT.